These 12 T cell receptor beta chains originate from one sample sequenced in a study of beta chain features in type 1 diabetes. The authors reverse transcribed all of the isolated RNA, so sequencing captured expressed TCRB transcripts. The repertoire was sequenced with immunoSEQ multiplex PCR; TCRdb's copy has only in-frame clones and lacks some. The data contain around 170,000 clones, roughly 9.1% of them singletons. Sequencing was done on a sample of central memory CD4+ T cells from blood. These receptors were collected from a young woman in good health.

This clone was counted a few times. The chain carries TRBV5-6 and TRBJ1-1; tentative D call: TRBD1 (5 bases). Germline V gene lookup returns CDR1 SGHDT and CDR2 YYEEEE. There are 14 residues in the CDR3. V shed 4 bases and J shed 1 base, with 11 bases lying between them. CDR3 region: CASSPGISNTEAFF. CDR3 in DNA: TGTGCCAGCAGCCCAGGGATATCGAACACTGAAGCTTTCTTT.

Only a few counts were recorded for this clone. The chain recombines TRBV27 with TRBJ1-1; D not certain. V was pared by 3 bases and J by 1 base, with 6 bases between. Germline V CDR1 and CDR2: MNHEY, SMNVEV (reference sequence). The CDR3 extends over 13 amino acids. For the CDR3, the DNA is TGTGCCAGCAGTTTTGGAGAGAACACTGAAGCTTTCTTT. It is translated as CASSFGENTEAFF.

This clone was observed a few times. The chain is built from TRBV4-3 and TRBJ2-5; 12 nucleotides align to TRBD1. The J call may be incorrect, as the DNA end agrees better with TRBJ2-7. Germline V CDR1 and CDR2: LGHNA, YSLEER. The CDR3 extends over 14 amino acids. The CDR3 DNA reads TGCGCCAGCAGCCGGGACAGGGGGCCCTACGAGCAGTACTTC. It encodes CASSRDRGPYEQYF.

The gene calls are TRBV10-3 and TRBJ2-2; D ambiguous. The CDR3 runs 15 residues. Germline loops: CDR1 ENHRY, CDR2 SYGVKD. Trimming pared 10 bases from V and 3 bases from J, leaving 18 bases between. CDR3: CASTPYGEDTGELFF. CDR3 nucleotides: TGTGCCAGCACCCCCTATGGAGAGGACACCGGGGAGCTGTTTTTT.

This clone was seen only a few times. The V gene is TRBV7-2, the J gene TRBJ1-2; a weak D match, TRBD1 (5 bases). The CDR3 is 15 amino acids. The ends were cut back, 2 bases at V and 2 bases at J, with 12 bases in the middle. Germline CDR1 reads SGHTA; CDR2 reads FQGNSA. Here the CDR3 DNA reads TGTGCCAGCAGCTTATATGCTGGGGCAAACTATGGCTACACCTTC. As protein: CASSLYAGANYGYTF.

The J gene is TRBJ2-7, the V gene TRBV11-3, with 8 bases matching TRBD2. The CDR3 is 15 residues long. The trim removed 5 bases at V and 2 bases at J, leaving 8 bases unmatched. Germline V gives CDR1 SGHNT, CDR2 YENEEA. The CDR3 region has the DNA TGTGCCAGCAGCCCGCGTACAGCGGGAGCCTACGAGCAGTACTTC. It specifies CASSPRTAGAYEQYF.

This clone was counted only a few times. The chain combines TRBV7-2 with TRBJ2-3; 9 bases fit TRBD2. V shed 4 bases and J 2 bases; nucleotides not matched to a gene: 1. The CDR3 contains 14 residues. Germline V gene data show CDR1 as SGHTA and CDR2 as FQGNSA. The CDR3 sequence: CASSWTSDTDTQYF. CDR3 nucleotide sequence: TGTGCCAGCAGCTGGACTAGCGACACAGATACGCAGTATTTT.

V is TRBV18 and J is TRBJ2-2, with a tentative D call TRBD1 (6 bases). Trimming pared 7 bases from V and 1 base from J, leaving 16 bases between. The CDR3 has 16 residues. Looked up from germline, CDR1 is KGHSH and CDR2 is LQKENI. CDR3 region: CASYIRQVGNTGELFF. CDR3 in DNA: TGTGCCAGCTACATACGACAGGTTGGGAACACCGGGGAGCTGTTTTTT.

This clone turned up a few times. This chain connects TRBV30 to TRBJ2-5, with TRBD1 identical over 7 bases. With V trimmed by 5 bases and J by 7 bases, 7 bases remained unmatched. The germline V gene encodes CDR1 GTSNPN and CDR2 SVGIG (reference sequence). The CDR3 runs to 12 residues. In DNA form, the CDR3 reads TGTGCCTGGGGGACAGAGCTGTCGACCCAGTACTTC. Its translation is CAWGTELSTQYF.

This chain links TRBV5-7 with TRBJ2-2; 9 bases are shared with TRBD1. TRBV5-7 is given ORF status, its function remaining uncertain. V dropped 3 bases and J dropped 3; count of bases not matched to a gene: 6. This CDR3 is 16 amino acids long. CDR3 sequence reads: CASSSADRGHTGELFF. The CDR3 bases are TGTGCCAGCAGCTCAGCGGACAGGGGTCACACCGGGGAGCTGTTTTTT.

The chain carries TRBV2 and TRBJ2-1, with TRBD2 matching over 7 bases. The CDR3 totals 12 residues. The V gene's germline CDR1 is SNHLY and CDR2 FYNNEI. The V gene end was trimmed by 8 bases and the J gene end by 3 bases; junction bases not matched to a gene: 1. The CDR3 bases are TGTGCCAGCCGGGACTACTACAATGAGCAGTTCTTC. Translation: CASRDYYNEQFF.

This clone was observed a few times. The chain is built from TRBV4-2 and TRBJ2-1, with 13 bases identical to TRBD2. CDR1 LGHNA and CDR2 YNFKEQ come from the germline V gene. The CDR3 runs 17 residues. V dropped 1 base and J dropped 10; count of bases not matched to a gene: 10. Here the CDR3 reads CASSQGTSGSLVGEQFF. The CDR3 DNA is TGTGCCAGCAGCCAAGGGACTAGCGGGAGTTTGGTAGGGGAGCAGTTCTTC.